This TCR beta chain is from a study of CD8+CD57+ T cells in acquired aplastic anemia. Only patients with CD8+CD57+ cell expansion on flow cytometry were chosen for sequencing. Using genomic DNA as the template, TCR beta VDJ and CDR3 profiling was carried out. TCRdb ran MiXCR on the reads and lists one entry per CDR3 protein. The sample lists approximately 57,000 distinct CDR3 sequences, roughly three fifths occurring once. The CDR3 loop spans 16 amino acids. Germline V lookup: CDR1 ENHRY, CDR2 SYGVKD. Trimming cost V 3 bases and J 0 bases, with 14 bases left between them. The receptor's source is a human donor with aplastic anemia. The sequencing sample was made of sorted CD4+, CD8+, or CD8+CD57+ T cells (not recorded which) from PBMCs. This chain uses TRBV10-3 with TRBJ1-1, with unresolved D. This CDR3 is CAISEFGVQMNTEAFF. The CDR3 coding sequence is TGTGCCATCAGTGAATTTGGGGTACAGATGAACACTGAAGCTTTCTTT.